These T cell receptor beta chains were read from a single sample in a study of early T cells in non-severe SARS-CoV-2 infection. A single record per CDR3 protein comes from TCRdb applying MiXCR to the 5' RACE reads. Here the sample spans about 98,000 distinct CDR3 sequences, approximately 10% being singletons. The sequencing input was whole blood. All receptors derive from an adult who was a healthcare worker with PCR-confirmed SARS-CoV-2 infection or an uninfected control (not recorded which). CDR3s include the opening cysteine and the closing phenylalanine or tryptophan. The order of the fields is D gene, clone size, J gene, V gene, CDR3 DNA, CDR3 protein. A D gene is named only where the DNA matches it firmly. Not all rows give a size; the values are once, few, many and, for expanded clones, a class.

D gene: -
clone size: many
J gene: TRBJ2-5
V gene: TRBV29-1
CDR3 DNA: TGCAGCGTAGGCCCGGGGACGAGAGCCCAAGAGACCCAGTACTTC
CDR3 protein: CSVGPGTRAQETQYF

D gene: TRBD1
clone size: -
J gene: TRBJ2-3
V gene: TRBV5-1
CDR3 DNA: TGCGCCAGCAGCTCCTCGGGACAGGGAGGTGTTGGTACGCAGTATTTT
CDR3 protein: CASSSSGQGGVGTQYF

D gene: -
clone size: many
J gene: TRBJ1-1
V gene: TRBV4-1
CDR3 DNA: TGCGCCAGCAGCCAAGTATGGAGTGTGGGCACTGAAGCTTTCTTT
CDR3 protein: CASSQVWSVGTEAFF

D gene: -
clone size: few
J gene: TRBJ2-1
V gene: TRBV2
CDR3 DNA: TGTGCCAGCAGTGAAAAGCGGAGCTCCTACAATGAGCAGTTCTTC
CDR3 protein: CASSEKRSSYNEQFF

D gene: -
clone size: -
J gene: TRBJ2-3
V gene: TRBV27
CDR3 DNA: TGTGCCAGTTCCCGGGACACCACTCCAGATACGCAGTATTTT
CDR3 protein: CASSRDTTPDTQYF

D gene: TRBD1
clone size: -
J gene: TRBJ2-7
V gene: TRBV28
CDR3 DNA: TGTGCCAGCAGTATCTCCACAGGGGACGAGCAGTACTTC
CDR3 protein: CASSISTGDEQYF

D gene: TRBD2
clone size: few
J gene: TRBJ2-1
V gene: TRBV4-2
CDR3 DNA: TGTGCCAGCAGCCCGGGGACTAGCGGCTTGGGTGAGCAGTTCTTC
CDR3 protein: CASSPGTSGLGEQFF

D gene: -
clone size: -
J gene: TRBJ2-7
V gene: TRBV14
CDR3 DNA: TGTGCCAGCAGCCGCGCCGGCGGGCCCTACGAGCAGTACTTC
CDR3 protein: CASSRAGGPYEQYF

D gene: -
clone size: few
J gene: TRBJ2-3
V gene: TRBV12-3/TRBV12-4
CDR3 DNA: TGTGCCAGCCGGCCGGGGGCGGCACGGTTCACAGATACGCAGTATTTT
CDR3 protein: CASRPGAARFTDTQYF

D gene: -
clone size: few
J gene: TRBJ2-1
V gene: TRBV13
CDR3 DNA: TGTGCCAGCAGCTTGGCAGGGGCCAATGAGCAGTTCTTC
CDR3 protein: CASSLAGANEQFF

D gene: -
clone size: few
J gene: TRBJ1-1
V gene: TRBV5-5
CDR3 DNA: TGTGCCAGCAGCTTGGGGCCTTCGAACACTGAAGCTTTCTTT
CDR3 protein: CASSLGPSNTEAFF

D gene: -
clone size: many
J gene: TRBJ2-2
V gene: TRBV7-9
CDR3 DNA: TGTGCCAGCAGCGAGACAGGAGTAACCGGGGAGCTGTTTTTT
CDR3 protein: CASSETGVTGELFF

D gene: TRBD2
clone size: many
J gene: TRBJ2-3
V gene: TRBV6-5
CDR3 DNA: TGTGCCAGCAGTATCGGACTAGCAGAAGCAGATACGCAGTATTTT
CDR3 protein: CASSIGLAEADTQYF

D gene: -
clone size: many
J gene: TRBJ2-5
V gene: TRBV9
CDR3 DNA: TGTGCCAGCAGCATATCCGGGACACAAGAGACCCAGTACTTC
CDR3 protein: CASSISGTQETQYF

D gene: -
clone size: few
J gene: TRBJ1-5
V gene: TRBV7-6
CDR3 DNA: TGTGCCAGCAGCGCCAGGGTCCATCAGCCCCAGCATTTT
CDR3 protein: CASSARVHQPQHF

D gene: -
clone size: few
J gene: TRBJ1-2
V gene: TRBV27
CDR3 DNA: TGTGCCAGCAGTTCCGGGTTCTATGGCTACACCTTC
CDR3 protein: CASSSGFYGYTF

D gene: -
clone size: few
J gene: TRBJ2-1
V gene: TRBV28
CDR3 DNA: TGTGCCAGCAGTTTATCGGAGATTGAGCAGTTCTTC
CDR3 protein: CASSLSEIEQFF

D gene: -
clone size: -
J gene: TRBJ2-7
V gene: TRBV19
CDR3 DNA: TGTGCCACCCGCCGAGGGCAGGGACCCTACGAGCAGTACTTC
CDR3 protein: CATRRGQGPYEQYF

D gene: -
clone size: many
J gene: TRBJ1-2
V gene: TRBV6-5
CDR3 DNA: TGTGCCAGTGGGAGTAACTATGGCTACACCTTC
CDR3 protein: CASGSNYGYTF

D gene: -
clone size: many
J gene: TRBJ1-2
V gene: TRBV7-9
CDR3 DNA: TGTGCCAGCAGCCGCCTATCCGTGGGTACAGGGCTACTCTATGGCTACACCTTC
CDR3 protein: CASSRLSVGTGLLYGYTF

D gene: -
clone size: few
J gene: TRBJ1-2
V gene: TRBV30
CDR3 DNA: TGTGCCTGGACCCTTACGAGGGGTTCAAGGTCAGGCGGCTACACCTTC
CDR3 protein: CAWTLTRGSRSGGYTF

D gene: TRBD1
clone size: many
J gene: TRBJ1-5
V gene: TRBV20-1
CDR3 DNA: TGCAGTGCTAGAGGGGACAGGGATCAGCCCCAGCATTTT
CDR3 protein: CSARGDRDQPQHF